This TCR beta chain is drawn from a study of CD8+ T cells in alopecia areata (dated by TCRdb to 2016 to 2019). Broadly, across the study: Treated patients were enrolled in an open-label pilot trial of oral tofacitinib at 5 to 10 mg twice daily for moderate-to-severe alopecia areata. Scalp clonality was compared across normal scalp (n=4), patchy alopecia areata scalp (n=8), and alopecia totalis/universalis scalp (n=8). In treated patients, disease severity was measured using the SALT score, which gives the percentage of scalp surface area affected. Patients received tofacitinib for 6 to 18 months and were then followed off drug for 6 months to check for delayed response and recurrence. TCRbeta CDR3 regions were amplified by immunoSEQ multiplex PCR with 35 Vbeta forward and 13 Jbeta reverse primers. Biopsies were taken from tofacitinib-treated patients at baseline and at 4 and 24 weeks of treatment, and a later scalp biopsy was taken in several of the tofacitinib-treated patients. To study T cell clonal expansion in alopecia areata, the researchers applied high-throughput TCRbeta sequencing to both the C3H/HeJ mouse model and human patients. In humans, TCRbeta sequencing was performed on scalp tissue and on sorted CD4+ and CD8+ peripheral blood T cells from healthy controls and from patients with patchy or totalis/universalis alopecia areata. RNA was extracted with the PAXgene miRNA kit for fixed scalp, the miRNeasy kit for PBMCs, and the RNeasy kit for mouse skin. Results the study describes overall, beyond this receptor: Because the treated cohort was small and had just a single nonresponder, larger studies are needed to establish links between baseline CD8+ expansion and response. Many expanded lesional clones persisted in scalp and blood during tofacitinib treatment, which may partly explain relapse after stopping treatment. Unlike mouse skin, where gammadelta T cells dominate, normal human skin contains resident alphabeta T cells that get sequenced too, which complicates analysis of the scalp TCR repertoire. Shared TCR sequences between patients were less evident than in mice, which may be partly attributable to HLA diversity in the patient population. Compared with normal scalp, lesional scalp had higher clonality and more expanded CD8+ clones, particularly in alopecia totalis/universalis, a pattern that suggests antigenic drive. Scalp clonality and the number of expanded CD8+ clones among the top 100 scalp clones were significantly decreased by tofacitinib.

The sample's time point, from its label and the paper: about four weeks on oral tofacitinib. In the paper's terms, the treatment or condition label means: oral pan-JAK inhibitor, 5-10 mg twice daily. Lesional scalp punch biopsies and peripheral blood were obtained from alopecia areata patients. PBMCs were isolated by density centrifugation and stained for CD3, CD4 and CD8, and CD4+ and CD8+ T cells were sorted on a FACSAria. The library was prepared using the immunoSEQ multiplex PCR assay. RNA was extracted from all samples and reverse transcribed into cDNA as template for TCR sequencing. First-strand cDNA was synthesized using SuperScript III with a 2:1 mix of oligo-dT and random hexamers. A synthetic immune receptor repertoire was used to measure amplification bias, and any remaining bias was corrected computationally. Per the source publication's procedure: After raw reads were preprocessed to remove errors, the CDR3 was defined following IMGT conventions as running from the conserved cysteine to phenylalanine. To get clonality, Shannon entropy was normalized by log2 of the number of productive unique TCRs and the result was subtracted from 1. Whether each scalp clone was CD4 or CD8 was inferred by checking scalp TCRbeta sequences against the CD4 and CD8 repertoires from sorted blood. Imported from immuneACCESS, the table was reduced by TCRdb to in-frame sequences with V and J called. These copies leave out some clones; in studies compared against another copy, an unresolved V gene accounts for under half, and the cause of the remainder is not known. That table gives V, J and clone size, and the DNA gave D and trimming. This sample lists under 150,000 clones; more than 45% were detected once. The top ten clonotypes cover approximately 0.46% of the sample.

Details on this clone: Its recognized antigen is unknown. No per-base quality is available; no much larger clone lies one base away.

There are 16 amino acids in the CDR3, from cysteine to phenylalanine inclusive. This entry keeps only the CDR3 DNA: 48 bases, framed from base 1. CDR1 is given as LNHNV and CDR2 as YYDKDF, both from the germline V gene (reference sequence). The germline V end is reduced by 3 bases and the J end by 1 base; junction bases left unmatched: 6. This receptor chain uses TRBV15 and TRBJ2-3; 8 middle bases align to TRBD1. The source of this sequence is a human donor with alopecia areata. The sample in question was CD4+ T cells sorted from blood, obtained at week 4, from a patient treated with tofacitinib. The nucleotide sequence reads TGTGCCACCAGCAGGCAAGGGACAGGACGCACAGATACGCAGTATTTT. It translates to CATSRQGTGRTDTQYF.